The rows below give T cell receptor beta chains drawn from one sample of a study of CD4 T cells in relation to SARS-CoV-2 and coronaviruses. The data were produced by immunoSEQ multiplex PCR, yet TCRdb's version contains in-frame clones alone and is incomplete. The sample includes about 24,000 clones, roughly 80% seen only once; the top ten take over 10%. For these receptors, no antigen is known. The specimen was CD4+ T cells from PBMCs, cultured in vitro. The receptors derive from a human donor in good health. Both conserved end residues are part of each CDR3. D genes are given only for firm matches. A row's size may be missing; if present it is once, few, many or a size class.

j_call,clone_size,d_call,v_call,cdr3_length,cdr3_aa,cdr3_nt
TRBJ1-5,.,TRBD1,TRBV2,15,CASSGGQGINQPQHF,TGTGCCAGCAGTGGTGGACAGGGGATCAATCAGCCCCAGCATTTT
TRBJ2-7,few,.,TRBV27,15,CASSPFGFSSYEQYF,TGTGCCAGCAGCCCGTTTGGGTTTAGCTCCTACGAGCAGTACTTC
TRBJ2-7,.,.,TRBV6-5,12,CASSYSGGEQYF,TGTGCCAGCAGTTACTCGGGGGGCGAGCAGTACTTC
TRBJ1-3,.,.,TRBV18,16,CASSPLGQVVRNTIYF,TGTGCCAGCTCACCACTGGGGCAGGTCGTTAGAAACACCATATATTTT
TRBJ2-7,.,TRBD1,TRBV30,16,CAWSAGTGDHSYEQYF,TGTGCCTGGAGTGCCGGGACAGGGGACCACTCCTACGAGCAGTACTTC
TRBJ2-7,.,.,TRBV5-1,16,CASSLAFRDSSYEQYF,TGCGCCAGCAGCTTGGCCTTCCGGGACTCTTCCTACGAGCAGTACTTC
TRBJ2-1,once,.,TRBV9,12,CASSVDAGIQFF,TGTGCCAGCAGCGTAGATGCGGGGATACAGTTCTTC
TRBJ1-5,.,.,TRBV6-5,13,CASDVVGNQPQHF,TGTGCCAGCGATGTGGTTGGCAATCAGCCCCAGCATTTT
TRBJ2-5,.,.,TRBV7-6,13,CASSLGSQETQYF,TGTGCCAGCAGCTTAGGCAGTCAAGAGACCCAGTACTTC
TRBJ2-3,.,.,TRBV2,14,CASSVVGLADTQYF,TGTGCCAGCAGTGTTGTAGGGTTAGCAGATACGCAGTATTTT
TRBJ2-7,.,TRBD1,TRBV6-5,15,CASRTMRTGAYEQYF,TGTGCCAGCAGAACGATGAGGACAGGGGCCTACGAGCAGTACTTC
TRBJ1-1,few,.,TRBV6-4,15,CASSHTEEGKSEAFF,TGTGCCAGCAGCCATACAGAGGAGGGAAAGTCTGAAGCTTTCTTT
TRBJ2-1,.,.,TRBV7-7,16,CASSLGSAFSYNEQFF,TGTGCCAGCAGCTTAGGTTCGGCCTTCTCCTACAATGAGCAGTTCTTC
TRBJ2-3,.,TRBD1,TRBV9,17,CASSVGTGQGFTDTQYF,TGTGCCAGCAGCGTAGGGACCGGACAGGGGTTCACAGATACGCAGTATTTT
TRBJ2-5,few,TRBD1,TRBV18,15,CASSPPTGGSETQYF,TGTGCCAGCTCACCACCAACAGGGGGCTCAGAGACCCAGTACTTC
TRBJ2-7,.,.,TRBV6-5,10,CATGAYEQYF,TGTGCCACCGGAGCCTACGAGCAGTACTTC
TRBJ2-5,.,TRBD1,TRBV30,15,CAWSVGQGYQETQYF,TGTGCCTGGAGTGTAGGACAGGGCTACCAAGAGACCCAGTACTTC
TRBJ1-1,.,TRBD1,TRBV19,17,CASTGLRDRGMNTEAFF,TGTGCCAGTACCGGACTCCGGGACAGGGGGATGAACACTGAAGCTTTCTTT
TRBJ1-2,.,TRBD1,TRBV7-8,15,CASSLERTGVYGYTF,TGTGCCAGCAGCTTAGAGCGGACAGGGGTCTATGGCTACACCTTC
TRBJ2-1,.,.,TRBV29-1,15,CSVGFLSTPGNEQFF,TGCAGCGTTGGTTTTTTGTCAACTCCGGGCAATGAGCAGTTCTTC
TRBJ2-1,few,TRBD1,TRBV19,15,CASSLGTAIDNEQFF,TGTGCCAGTAGTCTCGGGACAGCCATCGACAATGAGCAGTTCTTC
TRBJ2-7,.,TRBD1,TRBV2,13,CASLGQGFYEQYF,TGTGCCAGCCTCGGACAGGGTTTTTACGAGCAGTACTTC
TRBJ1-3,.,.,TRBV29-1,14,CSAGDTGSGNTIYF,TGCAGCGCCGGGGACACGGGCTCTGGAAACACCATATATTTT
TRBJ1-2,.,.,TRBV28,13,CASGWGGRGGYTF,TGTGCCAGCGGCTGGGGAGGGCGGGGTGGCTACACCTTC
TRBJ2-2,once,TRBD1,TRBV6-4,19,CASSDWSPLRGQNTGELFF,TGTGCCAGCAGTGACTGGAGCCCCCTAAGGGGGCAGAACACCGGGGAGCTGTTTTTT
TRBJ2-7,.,.,TRBV12-5,16,CASGLVLGSRLYEQYF,TGTGCTAGTGGTTTGGTCCTAGGTTCGCGTCTTTATGAGCAGTACTTC
TRBJ2-1,.,TRBD2,TRBV18,17,CASSPRASGPSYNEQFF,TGTGCCAGCTCACCACGGGCTAGCGGGCCTTCCTACAATGAGCAGTTCTTC
TRBJ2-3,.,.,TRBV7-7,15,CASSPAETSTDTQYF,TGTGCCAGCAGCCCAGCGGAAACTAGCACAGATACGCAGTATTTT
TRBJ2-7,.,.,TRBV5-1,14,CASSLDRLTGEQYF,TGCGCCAGCAGCTTGGACAGGTTAACAGGCGAGCAGTACTTC
TRBJ2-1,few,.,TRBV3-1/TRBV3-2,13,CASSQGGSNEQFF,TGTGCCAGCAGCCAAGGAGGGTCGAATGAGCAGTTCTTC
TRBJ2-1,few,.,TRBV20-1,16,CSASSLATGNYNEQFF,TGCAGTGCTAGTAGTTTGGCGACCGGGAACTACAATGAGCAGTTCTTC
TRBJ1-5,.,.,TRBV6-5,13,CACDVVSNQPQHF,TGTGCCTGCGACGTAGTTAGCAATCAGCCCCAGCATTTT
TRBJ2-6,.,.,TRBV10-3,16,CAISGTVDSGANVLTF,TGTGCCATCAGTGGGACGGTGGACTCTGGGGCCAACGTCCTGACTTTC
TRBJ1-4,.,.,TRBV6-5,14,CASSLQGNNEKLFF,TGTGCCAGCAGTTTACAGGGTAATAATGAAAAACTGTTTTTT
TRBJ2-6,.,TRBD2,TRBV15,16,CATSRESGSGANVLTF,TGTGCCACCAGCAGGGAAAGCGGGAGTGGGGCCAACGTCCTGACTTTC
TRBJ2-5,once,TRBD1,TRBV3-1/TRBV3-2,14,CASSQEGGAETQYF,TGTGCCAGCAGCCAAGAAGGGGGCGCAGAGACCCAGTACTTC
TRBJ2-1,few,TRBD2,TRBV7-9,15,CASSLGTSAPNEQFF,TGTGCCAGCAGCTTAGGGACTAGCGCCCCCAATGAGCAGTTCTTC
TRBJ1-5,once,.,TRBV30,12,CAWSAPLQPQHF,TGTGCCTGGAGTGCCCCTTTGCAGCCCCAGCATTTT
TRBJ1-2,.,TRBD1,TRBV10-2,13,CASMGDSVYGYTF,TGCGCCAGCATGGGGGACAGCGTCTATGGCTACACCTTC
TRBJ2-7,.,.,TRBV2,14,CASRRTQSSYEQYF,TGTGCCAGCAGGCGGACTCAGAGCTCCTACGAGCAGTACTTC
TRBJ2-7,.,.,TRBV5-5,16,CASRPPGLETLYEQYF,TGTGCCAGCAGGCCGCCGGGACTCGAGACCCTCTACGAGCAGTACTTC
TRBJ2-7,.,.,TRBV5-1,14,CASRREEGEYEQYF,TGCGCCAGCAGAAGGGAAGAGGGGGAATACGAGCAGTACTTC
TRBJ1-1,.,.,TRBV19,14,CASSPRTVNTEAFF,TGTGCCAGTAGTCCCAGGACAGTGAACACTGAAGCTTTCTTT
TRBJ2-2,.,TRBD1,TRBV23-1,19,CASRDHPGTGAGNTGELFF,TGCGCCAGCAGGGACCATCCCGGGACAGGGGCAGGGAACACCGGGGAGCTGTTTTTT
TRBJ2-2,.,.,TRBV18,17,CASSPQISHINTGELFF,TGTGCCAGCTCACCCCAAATCAGTCATATTAACACCGGGGAGCTGTTTTTT
TRBJ2-7,.,.,TRBV5-5,12,CASSLEAYEQYF,TGTGCCAGCAGCTTGGAAGCATACGAGCAGTACTTC
TRBJ2-3,.,.,TRBV14,12,CASSLSTDTQYF,TGTGCCAGCAGCCTTAGCACAGATACGCAGTATTTT